A few counts support the clone carrying this T cell receptor beta chain. The method was immunoSEQ multiplex PCR; TCRdb's version includes in-frame clones alone and lacks a portion of them. The sample has fewer than 20,000 clones; nearly 95% are singletons. This specimen comes from a study of OX40 agonist ivuxolimab in advanced cancers. Turning to the study itself: Ivuxolimab, which patients received intravenously every 2 weeks, was dosed at 0.01 to 10 mg/kg. Each dose-escalation patient presented with hepatocellular carcinoma, melanoma, renal cell or head and neck cancer. Mean age around 60 years, range 23 to 79; about 85% male. In three patients, partial responses were observed, one with hepatocellular carcinoma and two with cutaneous melanoma.

V trimming: 1 base; J trimming: 3 bases; junction bases outside the gene matches: 1. CDR1 and CDR2 (germline): SGHAT, FQNNGV. The CDR3 is 14 amino acids. The receptor's source is an adult with an advanced solid tumor such as melanoma, head and neck, liver or kidney cancer. The starting material was CD4+ or CD8+ T cells sorted from blood, obtained in a trial of the OX40 agonist ivuxolimab. The V and J genes are TRBV11-2 and TRBJ2-7; 9 bases fit TRBD2. CDR3 sequence: CASSLGLAVYEQYF. Here the CDR3 DNA reads TGTGCCAGCAGCTTAGGACTAGCGGTCTACGAGCAGTACTTC.